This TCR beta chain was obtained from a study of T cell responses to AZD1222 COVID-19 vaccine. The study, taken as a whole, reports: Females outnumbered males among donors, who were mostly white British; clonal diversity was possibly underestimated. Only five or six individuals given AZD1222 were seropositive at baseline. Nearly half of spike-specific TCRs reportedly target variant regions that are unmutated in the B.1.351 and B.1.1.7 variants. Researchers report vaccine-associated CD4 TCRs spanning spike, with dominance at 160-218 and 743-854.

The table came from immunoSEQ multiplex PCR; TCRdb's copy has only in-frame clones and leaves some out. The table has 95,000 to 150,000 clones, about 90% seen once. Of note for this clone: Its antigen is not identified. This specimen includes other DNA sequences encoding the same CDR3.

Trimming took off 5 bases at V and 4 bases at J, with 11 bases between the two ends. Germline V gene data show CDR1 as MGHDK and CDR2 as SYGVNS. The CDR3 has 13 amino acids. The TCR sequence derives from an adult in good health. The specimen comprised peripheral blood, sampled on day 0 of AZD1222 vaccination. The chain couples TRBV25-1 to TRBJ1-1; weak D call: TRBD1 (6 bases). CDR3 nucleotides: TGTGCCAGCAGTAGAGGGGGGTTCACTGAAGCTTTCTTT. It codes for CASSRGGFTEAFF.